The text below deals with one TCR beta chain. The antigen is undetermined. The Oncomine TCR Beta short-read assay was applied to DNA of cultured CD4+ T cells. CD4+ T cells were cultured, and genomic DNA was extracted from them. MiXCR, run by TCRdb on the PCR reads, gives a single entry per CDR3 protein. In the table there are around 18,000 distinct CDR3 sequences, 35% to 40% of which are singletons. This entry comes from a study of vaccination and CD4 T cells after COVID-19. The wider study: Convalescent persons amounted to six males plus four females, two of whom were Hispanic.

The treatment: roughly ten-day PBMC culture with coronavirus spike peptide pools or control peptides (ViraFEST assay). ViraFEST sequenced TCRs after peptide-pool expansion of antigen-specific T cells. Per well, approximately 2.1 million PBMCs were cultured in the presence of approximately 10 IU/ml IL-2 and approximately 9.5 ug/ml peptide pools. Germline assignment: CDR1 DFQATT and CDR2 SNEGSKA (reference sequence). This CDR3 region has 13 residues. V was cut by 2 bases and J by 3 bases, with 8 bases left in between. The sample was CD4+ T cells from blood, cultured in vitro. V is TRBV20-1 and J is TRBJ1-5; D unclear. This clonotype was obtained from a human donor who had recovered from COVID-19. The CDR3 sequence: CSARQDPNQPQHF. CDR3 coding DNA: TGCAGTGCTAGACAGGACCCCAATCAGCCCCAGCATTTT.